The 29 T cell receptor beta chains presented below share a single source sample, sequenced in a study of shared clonotypes between healthy human individuals. Here immunoSEQ multiplex PCR was the method, and the copy in TCRdb shows in-frame clones only, minus some. The table shows about 1 million clones, with roughly 80% occurring only once. Input material: memory CD4+ T cells sorted from blood. Sample subset: CD45RA-negative fraction. These receptors all come from a man aged 18-30 years in good health.

This sequence joins TRBV30 and TRBJ2-3; maybe TRBD1 (5 bases). This CDR3 is built from 14 residues. Per germline, CDR1 GTSNPN and CDR2 SVGIG (reference sequence). V lost 3 bases and J lost 2, with 12 bases in between. The CDR3 DNA sequence: TGTGCCTGGAGCCTACGACAGCTCACAGATACGCAGTATTTT. This encodes CAWSLRQLTDTQYF.

V is TRBV2 and J is TRBJ1-5, with D unclear. The V end was cut by 7 bases, the J end by 3 bases, with 16 bases between. The germline CDR1 and CDR2 sequences are SNHLY and FYNNEI. The CDR3 totals 15 residues. This CDR3 is CASMDLAGSNQPQHF. In DNA, the CDR3 is TGTGCCAGCATGGATTTGGCCGGATCCAATCAGCCCCAGCATTTT.

This rearrangement joins TRBV2 to TRBJ1-1; D may be TRBD1 (6 bases). V was cut by 8 bases and J by 3 bases, with 19 bases left in between. The CDR3 has 15 residues. Germline assignment: CDR1 SNHLY and CDR2 FYNNEI. The CDR3 spells CASGGSGQLYTEAFF. In nucleotides, the CDR3 is TGTGCCAGCGGGGGCTCAGGACAACTCTACACTGAAGCTTTCTTT.

As regards this clone: This CDR3 is also generated by other DNA sequences in the sample. This rearrangement joins TRBV7-2 to TRBJ1-5, with D unresolved. This CDR3 is built from 12 residues. The ends were cut back, 5 bases at V and 3 bases at J, with 5 bases in the middle. Germline loops: CDR1 SGHTA, CDR2 FQGNSA. The CDR3 DNA follows: TGTGCCAGCAGCCGGGACAATCAGCCCCAGCATTTT. Its protein product is CASSRDNQPQHF.

The rearrangement joins TRBV19 to TRBJ1-1; D not certain. The CDR3 contains 13 residues. V lost 5 bases to trimming and J lost 2 bases, with 9 bases between them. From germline, CDR1 is LNHDA and CDR2 SQIVND (reference sequence). The CDR3 nucleotides are TGTGCCAGTAGTTCCACGGGAAACACTGAAGCTTTCTTT. It codes for CASSSTGNTEAFF.

The chain joins TRBV11-3 to TRBJ2-1; D gene unclear. The CDR3 is made up of 12 amino acids. Germline CDR1 reads SGHNT; CDR2 reads YENEEA. V was pared by 3 bases and J by 9 bases, with 9 bases between. The CDR3 DNA follows: TGTGCCAGCAGCTTTAGTGAGGCTGAGCAGTTCTTC. It codes for CASSFSEAEQFF.

This rearrangement joins TRBV7-9 to TRBJ2-1; 14 nucleotides align to TRBD2. CDR1 and CDR2 from the germline V gene are SEHNR and FQNEAQ (reference sequence). The CDR3 contains 19 residues. Trimming took 1 base from V and 0 from J; bases not matched to a gene: 5. This CDR3 reads CASSLGLAGGSNSYNEQFF. The CDR3 nucleotides are TGTGCCAGCAGCTTAGGACTAGCGGGGGGGAGCAACTCCTACAATGAGCAGTTCTTC.

The V gene is TRBV6-5, the J gene TRBJ1-2; tentatively, D is TRBD1 (6 bases). The germline CDR1 and CDR2 sequences are MNHEY and SVGAGI. V dropped 7 bases and J dropped 2 bases, with 11 bases sitting between them. This CDR3 comprises 13 residues. The CDR3 spells CASTLDRNYGYTF. The CDR3 DNA reads as TGTGCCAGCACCCTTGACAGGAACTATGGCTACACCTTC.

The chain combines TRBV19 with TRBJ2-7, with 9 nucleotides matching TRBD1. The trim removed 10 bases at V and 5 bases at J, leaving 15 bases unmatched. Germline V gene sequence: CDR1 LNHDA, CDR2 SQIVND (reference sequence). CDR3 length: 15 amino acids. The CDR3 bases are TGTGCCACCGGCCCTGGGGACAGGGCATTAAACGAGCAGTACTTC. This codes for CATGPGDRALNEQYF.

The chain carries TRBV2 and TRBJ2-3, with TRBD2 identical over 7 bases. The trim removed 7 bases at V and 5 bases at J, leaving 9 bases unmatched. The CDR3 loop spans 14 amino acids. Germline V gene data show CDR1 as SNHLY and CDR2 as FYNNEI. This chain's CDR3 is CASKREGRGDTQYF. Written as DNA, the CDR3 is TGTGCCAGCAAGAGGGAGGGCCGGGGAGATACGCAGTATTTT. Complete variable domain (other parts from reference TRBV2 and TRBJ2-3): EPEVTQTPSHQVTQMGQEVILRCVPISNHLYFYWYRQILGQKVEFLVSFYNNEISEKSEIFDDQFSVERPDGSNFTLKIRSTKLEDSAMYFCASKREGRGDTQYFGPGTRLTVL.

V usage is TRBV7-2 and J usage is TRBJ1-5, with D unclear. The CDR3 spans 15 residues. From germline, CDR1 is SGHTA and CDR2 FQGNSA. The ends were cut back, 1 base at V and 7 bases at J, with 14 bases in the middle. CDR3 in amino acids: CASSLGAAARQPQHF. Written as DNA, the CDR3 is TGTGCCAGCAGCTTAGGGGCAGCCGCCAGGCAGCCCCAGCATTTT.

In its sample, this clone was seen a few times. The chain recombines TRBV6-5 with TRBJ2-3; 8 positions match TRBD2. The length of the CDR3 is 15 residues. Losses at the gene ends were 2 bases for V and 1 base for J; bases not matched to a gene: 2. CDR1 and CDR2 (germline): MNHEY, SVGAGI. The chain's CDR3 is CASSYTSGRTDTQYF. Here the CDR3 DNA reads TGTGCCAGCAGTTACACTAGCGGACGCACAGATACGCAGTATTTT.

This clone appeared a few times. CDR3 sequence (DNA): TGTGCCTCAAATCTCCCGGGACAGGGGAATGAGCAGTTCTTC. Protein: CASNLPGQGNEQFF. The chain couples TRBV28 to TRBJ2-1; 10 bases are shared with TRBD1. The CDR3 loop spans 14 amino acids. Germline-derived CDR1 and CDR2 are MDHEN and SYDVKM. Trimming at V came to 11 bases and at J to 7 bases, leaving 11 bases not matched to a gene.

This clone was seen a handful of times. This chain links TRBV30 with TRBJ1-5; D gene unclear. Deletions cut 5 bases from V and 0 bases from J, with 8 bases between. The CDR3 consists of 13 residues. Germline values: CDR1 GTSNPN, CDR2 SVGIG (reference sequence). The CDR3 reads CAWGRDSNQPQHF. CDR3 DNA: TGTGCCTGGGGACGGGATAGCAATCAGCCCCAGCATTTT.

The V gene is TRBV5-1, the J gene TRBJ2-5; tentatively, D is TRBD2 (6 bases). This CDR3 has 13 residues. The V gene's germline CDR1 is SGHRS and CDR2 YFSETQ. Trimming left V 4 bases short and J 5 bases short, with 12 bases between. CDR3 sequence (DNA): TGCGCCAGCAGCCAGGGACTTCGTGAGACCCAGTACTTC. As protein: CASSQGLRETQYF.

This clone was picked up one time. The chain couples TRBV11-1 to TRBJ2-7, with 9 bases fitting TRBD1. V shed 2 bases and J 5 bases; nucleotides not matched to a gene: 10. This CDR3 is built from 16 residues. CDR1 SGHAT and CDR2 FQDESV come from the germline V gene (reference sequence). The CDR3 region is CASSLNTGQGSHEQYF. In nucleotides, the CDR3 is TGTGCCAGCAGCTTAAATACGGGACAGGGTAGCCACGAGCAGTACTTC.

The chain couples TRBV11-2 to TRBJ2-5, with 8 bases fitting TRBD1. The V gene end was trimmed by 1 base and the J gene end by 2 bases; junction bases not matched to a gene: 6. The CDR3 is made up of 16 amino acids. Germline V gene sequence: CDR1 SGHAT, CDR2 FQNNGV. CDR3: CASSLGDRGGQETQYF. The CDR3 DNA reads TGTGCCAGCAGCTTAGGCGACAGGGGTGGGCAAGAGACCCAGTACTTC.

This rearrangement joins TRBV20-1 to TRBJ1-2, with a weak D call TRBD1 (5 bases). CDR3 length equals 11 residues. V gave up 5 bases and J gave up 8 bases, with 12 bases separating them. CDR1 is DFQATT and CDR2 is SNEGSKA in the germline V gene (reference sequence). CDR3 nucleotide sequence: TGCAGTGCTGTTCAGGGTCGAGGCTACACCTTC. Its protein product is CSAVQGRGYTF.

This CDR3 reads CASKPGGAYTEAFF. The CDR3 DNA sequence: TGTGCCAGTAAACCAGGGGGCGCGTACACTGAAGCTTTCTTT. This chain joins TRBV19 and TRBJ1-1; 8 bases are a match to TRBD1. The V gene end was trimmed by 7 bases and the J gene end by 3 bases; junction bases not matched to a gene: 7. Germline V lookup: CDR1 LNHDA, CDR2 SQIVND (reference sequence). CDR3 length: 14 amino acids. Filled out from reference TRBV19 and TRBJ1-1, the complete variable domain reads DGGITQSPKYLFRKEGQNVTLSCEQNLNHDAMYWYRQDPGQGLRLIYYSQIVNDFQKGDIAEGYSVSREKKESFPLTVTSAQKNPTAFYLCASKPGGAYTEAFFGQGTRLTVV.

This clone has only a few counts. The chain carries TRBV10-3 and TRBJ2-5; the D is unclear. The length of the CDR3 is 15 residues. The germline V and J ends were trimmed by 3 bases and 1 base, with 12 bases remaining between them. Looked up from germline, CDR1 is ENHRY and CDR2 is SYGVKD. The CDR3 here is CAISDPGLLQETQYF. The CDR3 coding sequence is TGTGCCATCAGTGATCCCGGTCTACTCCAAGAGACCCAGTACTTC.

This clone has a handful of counts. This chain links TRBV6-1 with TRBJ1-2; TRBD1 might be the D (5 bases). The CDR3 totals 11 residues. CDR1 and CDR2 from the germline V gene are MNHNS and SASEGT. Trimming removed 8 bases at V and 7 bases at J, with 11 bases between. CDR3 nucleotide sequence: TGTGCCAGCTCGTTGGGGGTTGGCTACACCTTC. It specifies CASSLGVGYTF.

This chain joins TRBV28 and TRBJ1-2; D remains ambiguous. Germline CDR1 reads MDHEN; CDR2 reads SYDVKM. CDR3 length: 13 residues. V was pared by 4 bases and J by 4 bases, with 10 bases between. This chain's CDR3 is CASSYKAPYGYTF. DNA of the CDR3: TGTGCCAGCAGTTATAAGGCGCCCTATGGCTACACCTTC.

CDR3 bases: TGTGCCAGTATGATGGGAAATGGGGGCTACACCTTC. Amino acids: CASMMGNGGYTF. The genes are TRBV19 and TRBJ1-2; D is uncertain. The CDR3 runs 12 residues. V dropped 7 bases and J dropped 8 bases, with 14 bases sitting between them. Per germline, CDR1 LNHDA and CDR2 SQIVND (reference sequence).

This clone was picked up many times. The chain carries TRBV5-1 and TRBJ1-4; no firm D call. Germline CDR1 reads SGHRS; CDR2 reads YFSETQ. The CDR3 has 15 residues. Trimming pared 2 bases from V and 0 bases from J, leaving 8 bases between. The CDR3 DNA follows: TGCGCCAGCAGCTTTACTAGTGCAACTAATGAAAAACTGTTTTTT. Translation gives CASSFTSATNEKLFF.

The chain uses TRBV28 and TRBJ2-7, with unresolved D. Germline V gene data show CDR1 as MDHEN and CDR2 as SYDVKM. V lost 4 bases, J lost 2 bases, and 6 bases lay in between. The CDR3 is 12 residues long. CDR3 region: CASSSQPYEQYF. The CDR3, as DNA: TGTGCCAGCAGTTCACAACCCTACGAGCAGTACTTC.

The CDR3 loop reads CASSLKGANSPLHF. The CDR3 DNA sequence: TGTGCCAGCAGTTTGAAGGGGGCGAATTCACCCCTCCACTTT. V gene TRBV6-5 combines with J gene TRBJ1-6; 7 bases fit TRBD1. Germline trimming cut 4 bases from V and 7 bases from J; bases unmatched to any gene: 4. Germline V lookup: CDR1 MNHEY, CDR2 SVGAGI. The CDR3 has 14 amino acids.

This chain joins TRBV11-2 and TRBJ2-7; D remains unclear. Trimming left V 5 bases short and J 3 bases short, with 8 bases between. The length of the CDR3 is 12 residues. In germline, CDR1 is SGHAT, CDR2 FQNNGV. Here the CDR3 reads CASSHTSYEQYF. For the CDR3, the DNA is TGTGCCAGCAGCCATACGAGCTACGAGCAGTACTTC.

J is TRBJ2-1 and V is TRBV11-2; no reliable D call. The germline V and J ends were trimmed by 2 bases and 8 bases, with 4 bases remaining between them. CDR1 and CDR2 from the germline V gene are SGHAT and FQNNGV. CDR3 length equals 11 residues. CDR3 DNA: TGTGCCAGCAGCTTACACGATGAGCAGTTCTTC. It specifies CASSLHDEQFF.

The chain links TRBV6-5 to TRBJ1-3; no clear D. The CDR3 is 13 residues long. The V end was cut by 10 bases, the J end by 0 bases, with 10 bases between. CDR1 is MNHEY, CDR2 SVGAGI, per germline. The CDR3 nucleotides read TGTGCCACCGGCCCCGACTCTGGAAACACCATATATTTT. It encodes CATGPDSGNTIYF.